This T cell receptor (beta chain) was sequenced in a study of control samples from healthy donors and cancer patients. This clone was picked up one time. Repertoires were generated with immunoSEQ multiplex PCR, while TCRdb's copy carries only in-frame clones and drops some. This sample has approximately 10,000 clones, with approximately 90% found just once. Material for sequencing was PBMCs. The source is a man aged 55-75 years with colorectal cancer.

This CDR3 is CASSYGGEQETQYF. CDR3 nucleotides: TGTGCCAGCAGTTACGGCGGGGAACAAGAGACCCAGTACTTC. This sequence joins TRBV6-5 and TRBJ2-5; D perhaps matches TRBD2 (6 bases). The CDR3 length is 14 residues. Trimming left V 2 bases short and J 2 bases short, with 9 bases between. Germline V CDR1 and CDR2: MNHEY, SVGAGI.